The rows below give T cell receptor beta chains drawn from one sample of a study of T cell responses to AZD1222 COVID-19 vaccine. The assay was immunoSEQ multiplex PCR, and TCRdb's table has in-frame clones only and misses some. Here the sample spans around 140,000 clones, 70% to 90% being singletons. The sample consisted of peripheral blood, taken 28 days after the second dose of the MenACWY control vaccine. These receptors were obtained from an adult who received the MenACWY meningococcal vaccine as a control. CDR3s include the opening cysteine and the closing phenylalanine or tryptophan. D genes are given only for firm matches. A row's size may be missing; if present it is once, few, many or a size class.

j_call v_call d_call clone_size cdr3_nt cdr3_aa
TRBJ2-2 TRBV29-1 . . TGCAGCGTTCTCTCCACTGGGGAGCTGTTTTTT CSVLSTGELFF
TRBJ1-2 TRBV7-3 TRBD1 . TGTGCCAGCAGCCCCCAGGGGGCTGGTGATGGCTACACCTTC CASSPQGAGDGYTF
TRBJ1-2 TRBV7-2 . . TGTGCCAGCAGCTTAGGAGGATATGGCTACACCTTC CASSLGGYGYTF
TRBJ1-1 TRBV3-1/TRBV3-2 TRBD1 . TGTGCCAGCAGCCGGATGACAGGGGGCCGAACTGAAGCTTTCTTT CASSRMTGGRTEAFF
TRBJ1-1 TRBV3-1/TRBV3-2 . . TGTGCCAGCAGCCAAGACTATCAAACTGAAGCTTTCTTT CASSQDYQTEAFF
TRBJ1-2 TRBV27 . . TGTGCCAGCAGTTTAGGGGGGAACTCCTATGGCTACACCTTC CASSLGGNSYGYTF
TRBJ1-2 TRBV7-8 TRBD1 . TGTGCCAGCAGCTTAAGTGACAGGGCTTATGGCTACACCTTC CASSLSDRAYGYTF
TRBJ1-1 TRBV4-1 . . TGCGCCAGCAGCCGAGGGGCGGGTGAAGCTTTCTTT CASSRGAGEAFF
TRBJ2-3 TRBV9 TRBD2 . TGTGCCAGCAGCGTTGTTAGCGGGGGGGCAACAGATACGCAGTATTTT CASSVVSGGATDTQYF
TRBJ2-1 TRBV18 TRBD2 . TGTGCCAGCTCACCCGTAGCGGGAGGTACCTACAATGAGCAGTTCTTC CASSPVAGGTYNEQFF
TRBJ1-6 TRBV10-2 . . TGCGCCAGCAGTGCTATGGGAACTGGGTCACCCCTCCACTTT CASSAMGTGSPLHF
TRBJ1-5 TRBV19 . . TGTGCCAGTACCCTGAGAGGTGGCAATCAGCCCCAGCATTTT CASTLRGGNQPQHF
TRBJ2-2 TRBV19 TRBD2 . TGTGCCAGTAGGAAAGGGACTAGCGGGGAGAGCACCGGGGAGCTGTTTTTT CASRKGTSGESTGELFF
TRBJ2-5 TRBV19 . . TGTGCCAGTAGTGTACAGGGTACGGAGACCCAGTACTTC CASSVQGTETQYF
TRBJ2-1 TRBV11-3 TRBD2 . TGTGCCAGCAGCTTAGAGCGGGGGGGCCAGCAGTTCTTC CASSLERGGQQFF
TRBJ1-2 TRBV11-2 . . TGTGCCAGCAGCTTATTACGGACAACCTATGGCTACACCTTC CASSLLRTTYGYTF
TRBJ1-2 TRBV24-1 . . TGTGCCACCAGTGCGGGCGACAGGCCGGGGGCAGATGGCTACACCTTC CATSAGDRPGADGYTF
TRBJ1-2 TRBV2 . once TGTGCCAGCAGCGAGGCTGGAATTTTCTATGGCTACACCTTC CASSEAGIFYGYTF
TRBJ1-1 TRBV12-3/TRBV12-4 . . TGTGCCAGCAGGTATCGCGGGGGCACTGAAGCTTTCTTT CASRYRGGTEAFF
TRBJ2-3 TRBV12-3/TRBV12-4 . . TGTGCCAGCAGCTGGAAATATATTGTTTCGCAGTATTTT CASSWKYIVSQYF
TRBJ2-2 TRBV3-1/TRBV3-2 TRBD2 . TGTGCCAGCAGCCATAATCGGGGGGGCACGAACACCGGGGAGCTGTTTTTT CASSHNRGGTNTGELFF
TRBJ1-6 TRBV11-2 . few TGTGCCAGCAGCTCACGGGCGGGGGCGGGTTCACCCCTCCACTTT CASSSRAGAGSPLHF
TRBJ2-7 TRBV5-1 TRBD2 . TGCGCCAGCAGCTTGGGTAGCGGGAGCTACGAGCAGTACTTC CASSLGSGSYEQYF
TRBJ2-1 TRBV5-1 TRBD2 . TGCGCCAGCAGCTTAGGGACTAGCGGGTTCAATGAGCAGTTCTTC CASSLGTSGFNEQFF
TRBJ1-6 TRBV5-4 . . TGTGCCAGCAGCCCGTTCCCCCGGGGGGGCCGGGATTCACCCCTCCACTTT CASSPFPRGGRDSPLHF